Shown below are 13 T cell receptor beta chains from a single sample sequenced in a study of blood T cell repertoires in COVID-19. Profiling relied on immunoSEQ multiplex PCR, and the TCRdb table lists in-frame clones only, not all of them. The table lists about 250,000 clones, about 89% of them singletons. Sequencing used PBMCs or T cells enriched from blood (not recorded which). Receptors originate from a man aged 35-49 years who had recovered from COVID-19.

V usage is TRBV3-1 (or the pseudogene TRBV3-2) and J usage is TRBJ2-1; 8 nucleotides line up with TRBD2. J lost 3 bases, V lost 4 bases, and 5 bases had no gene match. Germline loops: CDR1 LGHDT, CDR2 YNNKEL (reference sequence). CDR3 size: 15 residues. CDR3 in amino acids: CASSPDSGDYNEQFF. Here the CDR3 DNA reads TGTGCCAGCAGCCCAGATAGCGGGGACTACAATGAGCAGTTCTTC.

J is TRBJ1-6 and V is TRBV19; tentative D call: TRBD1 (6 bases). The CDR3 sequence is 15 residues long. Germline CDR1 LNHDA, CDR2 SQIVND (reference sequence). V lost 4 bases and J 3 bases, leaving 10 bases between the germline ends. In DNA, the CDR3 is TGTGCCAGTAGTAGCAGGGGATTCTATAATTCACCCCTCCACTTT. Translating it yields CASSSRGFYNSPLHF.

The chain links TRBV4-1 to TRBJ1-1; 11 nucleotides line up with TRBD1. The CDR3 runs to 13 residues. V shed 5 bases and J 4 bases; nucleotides not matched to a gene: 0. Germline assignment: CDR1 MGHRA and CDR2 YSYEKL. The CDR3 sequence: CASSGTGGTEAFF. In DNA form, the CDR3 reads TGCGCCAGCAGCGGGACAGGGGGCACTGAAGCTTTCTTT.

In this sample, this clone turned up a few times. The rearrangement links TRBV6-5 to TRBJ2-1; 7 positions match TRBD1. Germline trimming cut 6 bases from V and 6 bases from J; bases unmatched to any gene: 8. From germline, CDR1 is MNHEY and CDR2 SVGAGI. The CDR3 has 14 amino acids. The CDR3 bases are TGTGCCAGCAGACAACAGGGGCCGGCCAATGAGCAGTTCTTC. Its translation is CASRQQGPANEQFF.

The V gene is TRBV27, the J gene TRBJ1-1; 8 nucleotides match TRBD1. CDR3 size: 15 residues. CDR1 and CDR2 from the germline V gene are MNHEY and SMNVEV (reference sequence). Germline trimming cut 6 bases from V and 0 bases from J; bases unmatched to any gene: 6. The CDR3 DNA reads TGTGCCAGCAGGCCAGGGGGCGCGCTGAACACTGAAGCTTTCTTT. Residues: CASRPGGALNTEAFF.

This chain joins TRBV10-3 and TRBJ2-3; D unclear. This CDR3 spans 12 amino acids. The V gene lost 3 bases and the J gene lost 4 bases, with 5 bases spanning the gap. The germline CDR1 and CDR2 sequences are ENHRY and SYGVKD. The CDR3 sequence: CAISEESDTQYF. The CDR3 DNA reads TGTGCCATCAGTGAAGAGTCAGATACGCAGTATTTT.

The chain combines TRBV30 with TRBJ1-4, with 8 positions matching TRBD1. From germline, CDR1 is GTSNPN and CDR2 SVGIG (reference sequence). V lost 7 bases and J lost 1; bases outside the gene matches: 5. The CDR3 loop spans 14 amino acids. The CDR3 loop reads CASTGGVTNEKLFF. The CDR3, as DNA: TGTGCCTCCACAGGGGGGGTAACTAATGAAAAACTGTTTTTT.

This clone was counted once. V gene TRBV25-1 combines with J gene TRBJ2-2, with 9 bases identical to TRBD2. The ends lost 4 bases at V and 4 bases at J; junction bases unmatched: 4. This CDR3 is built from 15 residues. Germline CDR1 is MGHDK and CDR2 is SYGVNS. CDR3: CASSVAGGPTGELFF. The DNA for the CDR3 is TGTGCCAGCAGTGTTGCGGGGGGGCCCACCGGGGAGCTGTTTTTT.

This chain links TRBV9 with TRBJ2-3, with 13 bases identical to TRBD2. Germline V lookup: CDR1 SGDLS, CDR2 YYNGEE. With V trimmed by 3 bases and J by 12 bases, 13 bases remained unmatched. The CDR3 has 16 amino acids. CDR3 in DNA: TGTGCCAGCAGCGGCTCCGGGACTAGCGGGAATAGGGGCCAGTATTTT. Residues: CASSGSGTSGNRGQYF.

The genes are TRBV11-2 and TRBJ2-3; 8 bases agree with TRBD2. Germline V gene data show CDR1 as SGHAT and CDR2 as FQNNGV. There are 15 residues in the CDR3. Trimming removed 3 bases from V and 4 bases from J; junction bases left unmatched: 6. Here the CDR3 DNA reads TGTGCCAGCAGCTTGGCGGGGGGAAATTCAGATACGCAGTATTTT. Protein sequence: CASSLAGGNSDTQYF.

The rearrangement links TRBV9 to TRBJ2-5; 14 positions match TRBD2. Germline assignment: CDR1 SGDLS and CDR2 YYNGEE. The CDR3 has 15 amino acids. The trim removed 4 bases at V and 5 bases at J, leaving 4 bases unmatched. CDR3 in amino acids: CASSPGTSGSETQYF. CDR3 nucleotides: TGTGCCAGCAGCCCAGGGACTAGCGGGAGTGAGACCCAGTACTTC.

V is TRBV7-2 and J is TRBJ2-1, with a weak D call TRBD2 (6 bases). The ends were cut back, 2 bases at V and 7 bases at J, with 27 bases in the middle. The germline V gene encodes CDR1 SGHTA and CDR2 FQGNSA. The CDR3 runs 19 residues. CDR3 sequence reads: CASSLRRLGRLAIGNEQFF. DNA of the CDR3: TGTGCCAGCAGCTTACGGCGGCTGGGACGGCTAGCGATTGGGAATGAGCAGTTCTTC.

The rearrangement uses TRBV27 and TRBJ2-7; the match to TRBD2 covers 11 bases. The ends lost 6 bases at V and 6 bases at J; junction bases unmatched: 13. The CDR3 has 16 amino acids. The germline V gene has CDR1 MNHEY and CDR2 SMNVEV (reference sequence). CDR3 coding DNA: TGTGCCAGCAGCCTCGTAGCGGGAGGGCGTTTAGGCGAGCAGTACTTC. Protein: CASSLVAGGRLGEQYF.